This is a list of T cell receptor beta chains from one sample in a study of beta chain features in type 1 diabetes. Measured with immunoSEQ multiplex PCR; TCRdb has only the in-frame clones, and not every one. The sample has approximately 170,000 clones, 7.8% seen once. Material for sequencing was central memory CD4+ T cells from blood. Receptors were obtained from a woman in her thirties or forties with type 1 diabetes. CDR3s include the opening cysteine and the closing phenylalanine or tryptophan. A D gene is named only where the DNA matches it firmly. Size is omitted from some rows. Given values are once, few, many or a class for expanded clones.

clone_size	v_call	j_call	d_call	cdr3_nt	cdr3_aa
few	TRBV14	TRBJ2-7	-	TGTGCCAGCAGCCAAGATGGAGGGGTCCTCGCCGTCGAGTACTTC	CASSQDGGVLAVEYF
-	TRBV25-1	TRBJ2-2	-	TGTGCCAGCCGCAGGGACACCGGGGAGCTGTTTTTT	CASRRDTGELFF
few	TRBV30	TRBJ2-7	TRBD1	TGTGCCTGGAGTGCGCCAGGGGGTTCGTACGAGCAGTACTTC	CAWSAPGGSYEQYF
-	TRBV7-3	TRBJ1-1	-	TGTGCCAGCAGTGTAGGAGAGGACACTGAAGCTTTCTTT	CASSVGEDTEAFF
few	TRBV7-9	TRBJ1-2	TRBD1	TGTGCCAGCAGCTTAGCTACGGGACAGGGAGACTATGGCTACACCTTC	CASSLATGQGDYGYTF
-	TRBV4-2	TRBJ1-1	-	TGTGCCAGCAGCTCTAATCAGGAAACTGAAGCTTTCTTT	CASSSNQETEAFF
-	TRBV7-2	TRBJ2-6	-	TGTGCCAGCAGCCGGACCTCGGGAGGGGCCAACGTCCTGACTTTC	CASSRTSGGANVLTF
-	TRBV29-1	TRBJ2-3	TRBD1	TGCAGCGTCCAAGGACAGGGGGCGGTCACAGATACGCAGTATTTT	CSVQGQGAVTDTQYF
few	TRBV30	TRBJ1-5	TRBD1	TGTGCCTGGAGTAGAACAGGGGTGCAGCCCCAGCATTTT	CAWSRTGVQPQHF
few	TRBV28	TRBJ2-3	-	TGTGCCAGCAGTCCGCCCAGCGGGCTTACAGATACGCAGTATTTT	CASSPPSGLTDTQYF
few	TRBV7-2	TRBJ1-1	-	TGTGCCAGCAGCGTTCGACAGGTGAACACTGAAGCTTTCTTT	CASSVRQVNTEAFF
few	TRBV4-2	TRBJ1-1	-	TGTGCCAGCAGCCGCCCGAACATGAACACTGAAGCTTTCTTT	CASSRPNMNTEAFF
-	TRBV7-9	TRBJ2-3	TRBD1	TGTGCCAGCAGCTTGAGACAGGGACCAGATACGCAGTATTTT	CASSLRQGPDTQYF
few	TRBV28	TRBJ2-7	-	TGTGCCAGCGTCTCGCAGGAGGGAACCTACGAGCAGTACTTC	CASVSQEGTYEQYF
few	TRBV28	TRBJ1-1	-	TGTGCCAGCAGGGGTCCAGGGGCGAAGAATGCTTTCTTT	CASRGPGAKNAFF
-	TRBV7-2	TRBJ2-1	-	TGTGCCAGCAGCTTAGGCGGGAAGGCTGAGCAGTTCTTC	CASSLGGKAEQFF
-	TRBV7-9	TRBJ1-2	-	TGTGCCAGCAGCTTAGGGGGGCTCTATGGCTACACCTTC	CASSLGGLYGYTF
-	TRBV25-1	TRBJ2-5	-	TGTGCCAGCAGTGAACCGGGAAATCGGGAGACCCAGTACTTC	CASSEPGNRETQYF
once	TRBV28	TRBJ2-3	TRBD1	TGTGCCAGCAGTTCCCCGGGACAGGAGGCAGATACGCAGTATTTT	CASSSPGQEADTQYF
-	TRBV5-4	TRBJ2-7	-	TGTGCCAGCAGCTTAGACTGGAGCTCCTACGAGCAGTACTTC	CASSLDWSSYEQYF
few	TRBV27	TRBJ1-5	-	TGTGCCAGCAGTTTGGTCGGGGGAGACCAGCCCCAGCATTTT	CASSLVGGDQPQHF
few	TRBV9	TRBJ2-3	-	TGTGCCAGCAGCGCACTTACCCCTAGCACAGATACGCAGTATTTT	CASSALTPSTDTQYF
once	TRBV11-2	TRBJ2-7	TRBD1	TGTGCCAGCAGCATTGGGACAGTCGAGCAGTACTTC	CASSIGTVEQYF
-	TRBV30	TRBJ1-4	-	TGTGCCTGGAGTTCCGGGAATGGAAAACTGTTTTTT	CAWSSGNGKLFF
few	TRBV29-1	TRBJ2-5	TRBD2	TGCAGCGTTGAAGATGGGGGACTAGCGGGAGGGCCGGAGACCCAGTACTTC	CSVEDGGLAGGPETQYF
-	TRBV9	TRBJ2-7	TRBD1	TGTGCCAGCAGCGCCGGGAAGACAGGGGTGAACGAGCAGTACTTC	CASSAGKTGVNEQYF
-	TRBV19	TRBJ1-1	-	TGTGCCAGTTGTGACAGAAGGCACACTGAAGCTTTCTTT	CASCDRRHTEAFF
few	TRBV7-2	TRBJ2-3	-	TGTGCCAACACGGGAGTTGGGACAGATACGCAGTATTTT	CANTGVGTDTQYF
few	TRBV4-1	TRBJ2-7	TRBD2	TGCGCCAGCAGCCCGACTAGCGGAACCTACGAGCAGTACTTC	CASSPTSGTYEQYF
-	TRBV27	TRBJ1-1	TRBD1	TGTGCCAGCAGGCTAACAGGGGGAGCGAACACTGAAGCTTTCTTT	CASRLTGGANTEAFF
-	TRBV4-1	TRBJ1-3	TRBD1	TGCGCCAGCAGCCAAGGTCGGGACAGGGGCGACTCTGGAAACACCATATATTTT	CASSQGRDRGDSGNTIYF
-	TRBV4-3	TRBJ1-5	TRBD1	TGCGCCAGCAGCCAAGATCTCCAGGGGGTTAAGCCCCAGCATTTT	CASSQDLQGVKPQHF
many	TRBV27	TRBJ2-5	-	TGTGCCAGCAGTTTACTAGGGGCCCAGTACTTC	CASSLLGAQYF
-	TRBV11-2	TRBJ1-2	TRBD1	TGTGCCAGCAGCACTTCGACAGGGAACTATGGCTACACCTTC	CASSTSTGNYGYTF
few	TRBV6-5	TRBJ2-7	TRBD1	TGTGCCAGCAGTTACGCGACAGGGGCCCCCTACGAGCAGTACTTC	CASSYATGAPYEQYF
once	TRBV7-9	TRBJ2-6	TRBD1	TGTGCCAGCAGCTCTAATGCGGGACAGGGGGCAGGTGGGGCCAACGTCCTGACTTTC	CASSSNAGQGAGGANVLTF
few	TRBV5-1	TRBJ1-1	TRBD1	TGCGCCAGCAGAGTCGGGACAGCTGAAGCTTTCTTT	CASRVGTAEAFF
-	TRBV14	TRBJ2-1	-	TGTGCCAGCAGCCCCCCGGGGGTCTACAATGAGCAGTTCTTC	CASSPPGVYNEQFF
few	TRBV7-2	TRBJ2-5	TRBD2	TGTGCCAGCAGCTCCTCGTCCGCGGGGGGGCAAGAGACCCAGTACTTC	CASSSSSAGGQETQYF
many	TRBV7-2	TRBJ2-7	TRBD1	TGTGCCAGCGGCAAACAGGGGACCCACTACGAGCAGTACTTC	CASGKQGTHYEQYF
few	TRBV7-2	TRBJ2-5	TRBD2	TGTGCCAGCAGCTTATATCTAGCGGTTCAAGAGACCCAGTACTTC	CASSLYLAVQETQYF
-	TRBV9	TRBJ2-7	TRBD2	TGTGCCAGCAGCGTAGAGAGCGGGGGGGCGTACGAGCAGTACTTC	CASSVESGGAYEQYF
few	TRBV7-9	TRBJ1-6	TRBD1	TGTGCCAGCAGCTTAGGGGGACAGGGAAAATCACCCCTCCACTTT	CASSLGGQGKSPLHF
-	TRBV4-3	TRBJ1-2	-	TGCGCCAGCAGCCAAGAGGGCAGGGATGGAGGCTACACCTTC	CASSQEGRDGGYTF
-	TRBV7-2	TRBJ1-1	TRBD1	TGTGCCAGCAGCTCGCAGACAGGGGGCGTAGGTGAAGCTTTCTTT	CASSSQTGGVGEAFF
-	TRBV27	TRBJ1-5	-	TGTGCCAGCAGTTTTCAGGCTGATAGCAATCAGCCCCAGCATTTT	CASSFQADSNQPQHF
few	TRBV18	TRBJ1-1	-	TGTGCCAGCTCGGAAATGCCGCGGACAGCGAACACTGAAGCTTTCTTT	CASSEMPRTANTEAFF
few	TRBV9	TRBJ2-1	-	TGTGCCAGCAGCGTAGAGGGCCAGGGGCGGTCAAATGAGCAGTTCTTC	CASSVEGQGRSNEQFF
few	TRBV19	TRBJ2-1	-	TGTGCCAGTAAAAAAGAGGCCCAATACAATGAGCAGTTCTTC	CASKKEAQYNEQFF